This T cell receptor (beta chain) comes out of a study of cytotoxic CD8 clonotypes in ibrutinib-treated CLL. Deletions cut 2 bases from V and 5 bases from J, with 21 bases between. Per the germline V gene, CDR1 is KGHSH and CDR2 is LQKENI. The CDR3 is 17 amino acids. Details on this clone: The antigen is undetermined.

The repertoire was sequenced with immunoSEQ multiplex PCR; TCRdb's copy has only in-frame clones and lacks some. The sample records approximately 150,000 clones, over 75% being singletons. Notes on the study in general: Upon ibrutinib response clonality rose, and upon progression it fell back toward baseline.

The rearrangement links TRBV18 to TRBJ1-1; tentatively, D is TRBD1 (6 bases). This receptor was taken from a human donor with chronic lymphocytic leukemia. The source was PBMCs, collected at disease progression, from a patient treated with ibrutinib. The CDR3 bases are TGTGCCAGCTCACCATTCTGGTCAGGCCGAGGGGGAACTGAAGCTTTCTTT. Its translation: CASSPFWSGRGGTEAFF. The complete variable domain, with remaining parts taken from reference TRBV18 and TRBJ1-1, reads NAGVMQNPRHLVRRRGQEARLRCSPMKGHSHVYWYRQLPEEGLKFMVYLQKENIIDESGMPKERFSAEFPKEGPSILRIQQVVRGDSAAYFCASSPFWSGRGGTEAFFGQGTRLTVV.